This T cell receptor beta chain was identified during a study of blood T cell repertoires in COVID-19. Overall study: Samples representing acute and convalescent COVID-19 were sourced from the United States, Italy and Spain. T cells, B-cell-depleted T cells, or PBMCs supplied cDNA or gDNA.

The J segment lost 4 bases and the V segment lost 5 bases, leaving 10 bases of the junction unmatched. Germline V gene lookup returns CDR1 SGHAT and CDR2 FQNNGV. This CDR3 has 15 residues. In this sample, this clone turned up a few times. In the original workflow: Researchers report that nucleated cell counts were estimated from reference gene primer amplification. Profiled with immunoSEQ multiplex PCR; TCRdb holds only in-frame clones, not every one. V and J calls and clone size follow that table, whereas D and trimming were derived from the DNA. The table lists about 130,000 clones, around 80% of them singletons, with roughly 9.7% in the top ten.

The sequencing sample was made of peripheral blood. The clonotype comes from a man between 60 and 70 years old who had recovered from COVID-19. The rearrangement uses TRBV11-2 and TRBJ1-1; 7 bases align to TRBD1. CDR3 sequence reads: CASSPHRGESTEAFF. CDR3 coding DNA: TGTGCCAGCAGCCCTCACAGGGGCGAGAGCACTGAAGCTTTCTTT.